Sequencing of this TCR beta chain was carried out in a study of T cell changes during pregnancy in multiple sclerosis. Germline CDR1 is SGHRS and CDR2 is YFSETQ. Trimming stripped 3 bases from V and 3 bases from J, with 13 bases between. The CDR3 is made up of 15 amino acids. Measured with immunoSEQ multiplex PCR; TCRdb has only the in-frame clones, and not every one. The repertoire holds tens of thousands of clones, with approximately 91% as singletons. This rearrangement joins TRBV5-1 to TRBJ2-1; TRBD1 is a possible D gene (5 bases). This clonotype was sampled from a female donor with multiple sclerosis, enrolled in a pregnancy study. Specimen: peripheral blood, collected in the second trimester of pregnancy. The CDR3 nucleotides are TGCGCCAGCAGCTCACAGGTGTACCGCTACAATGAGCAGTTCTTC. It is translated as CASSSQVYRYNEQFF.